This TCR beta chain was recovered during a study of shared clonotypes between healthy human individuals. The germline CDR1 and CDR2 sequences are MNHEY and SVGAGI. The CDR3 covers 13 residues. V was shortened by 3 bases and J by 8 bases, with 11 bases between the two germline ends. Points from the study as a whole: Sharing across a few donors was seen in roughly 5% of naive CD4 clonotypes.

Naive-designated CD8 cells lacked CD45RO, were positively enriched for CCR7, and omitted terminally differentiated effector memory CD45RA+ cells. Produced via immunoSEQ multiplex PCR; TCRdb's table is partial and in-frame only. The table lists nearly 2 million clones, about 95% of them singletons. With respect to this clone: As yet, its antigen is unknown.

This receptor was taken from a man aged 18 to 35 in good health. Specimen: naive CD8+ T cells sorted from blood. This chain connects TRBV6-5 to TRBJ1-3, with D possibly being TRBD1 (6 bases). Here the CDR3 DNA reads TGTGCCAGCAGTTATGTGGGGGCTGACACCATATATTTT. Translating it yields CASSYVGADTIYF.